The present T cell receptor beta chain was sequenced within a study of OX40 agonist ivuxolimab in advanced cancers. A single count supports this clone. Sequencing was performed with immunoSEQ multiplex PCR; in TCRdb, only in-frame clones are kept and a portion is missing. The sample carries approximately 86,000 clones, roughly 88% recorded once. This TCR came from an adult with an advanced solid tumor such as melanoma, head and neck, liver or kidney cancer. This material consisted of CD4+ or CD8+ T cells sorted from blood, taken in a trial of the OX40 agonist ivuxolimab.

The CDR3 protein is CASSLVDPGNEQYF. For the CDR3, the DNA is TGCGCCAGCAGCTTGGTGGACCCCGGGAACGAGCAGTACTTC. The gene calls are TRBV5-1 and TRBJ2-7; weak D call: TRBD2 (5 bases). Trimming removed 0 bases at V and 5 bases at J, with 12 bases between. The CDR3 consists of 14 residues. Germline CDR1 reads SGHRS; CDR2 reads YFSETQ.